The T cell receptor (beta chain) under discussion was sequenced for a study of response to subunit inactivated influenza vaccine. Study-wide findings and caveats: Authors proposed each seasonal influenza vaccination draws in few new T cells.

This clonotype was seen ten or more times. Its antigen is still unknown. TCRdb passed the RT-PCR reads through MiXCR, listing each CDR3 protein once. The top ten hold around 7% of the sample, which has approximately 730,000 distinct CDR3 sequences, more than 11% seen once. CDR3 size: 13 residues. Germline values: CDR1 MNHEY, CDR2 SVGEGT. V was cut by 2 bases and J by 7 bases, with 11 bases left in between. The specimen was PBMCs from blood, collected about 14 days before vaccination. The sequence derives from a man aged 45 to 65 who received an inactivated influenza vaccine. The J gene is TRBJ1-2, the V gene TRBV6-2 or TRBV6-3, with unresolved D. CDR3 DNA sequence: TGTGCCAGCAGTTACGTCCGCCTAGGTGGCTACACCTTC. Its translation is CASSYVRLGGYTF.